This T cell receptor (beta chain) was observed in a study of blood T cell repertoires in COVID-19. Across the whole study: COVID-19 samples from acute and convalescent phases originated in the United States, Italy and Spain. From T cells, B-cell-depleted T cells, or PBMCs came the material, which was cDNA or gDNA.

With 3 bases clipped from V and 4 bases from J, the junction kept 8 bases outside the gene matches. CDR3 length: 16 residues. From germline, CDR1 is PRHDT and CDR2 FYEKMQ (reference sequence). Original processing notes: Quantification of nucleated cells was approximated via reference gene primer amplification. The data were produced by immunoSEQ multiplex PCR, yet TCRdb's version contains in-frame clones alone and is incomplete. The DNA was the basis for D and trimming; V, J and clone size are from that table. The repertoire consists of around 300,000 clones, with about 85% occurring once and the leading ten covering roughly 13%.

This sequence joins TRBV13 and TRBJ2-3, with TRBD2 matching over 9 bases. Sequenced input: peripheral blood. The clonotype was recovered from a human donor in a cohort sampled during active COVID-19. CDR3 protein: CASSFRAGGMSDTQYF. The CDR3 bases are TGTGCCAGCAGCTTTAGAGCGGGAGGTATGTCAGATACGCAGTATTTT. The full variable domain, its missing parts supplied by reference TRBV13 and TRBJ2-3, is AAGVIQSPRHLIKEKRETATLKCYPIPRHDTVYWYQQGPGQDPQFLISFYEKMQSDKGSIPDRFSAQQFSDYHSELNMSSLELGDSALYFCASSFRAGGMSDTQYFGPGTRLTVL.